This passage covers 7 T cell receptor beta chains from one sample sequenced in a study of blood T cells in healthy people across ages. The authors ran a second PCR of 7 to 11 cycles using a sample-barcoded 5' primer and a J-beta primer mix. TCRdb ran MiXCR on the 5' RACE reads and lists one entry per CDR3 protein. This table holds 550,000 to 750,000 distinct CDR3 sequences, over 20% found once. Sequencing was done on a sample of blood. The receptors derive from a man between 65 and 85 years old in good health.

This clonotype has more than one count but fewer than ten. The V gene is TRBV7-9, the J gene TRBJ2-3; TRBD2 aligns across 8 bases. Trimming at V came to 6 bases and at J to 0 bases, leaving 8 bases not matched to a gene. CDR3 length equals 16 residues. CDR1 is SEHNR, CDR2 FQNEAQ, per germline (reference sequence). CDR3 nucleotide sequence: TGTGCCAGCAGAGCCGGGACTAGTTCTAGCACAGATACGCAGTATTTT. Encoded protein: CASRAGTSSSTDTQYF.

The chain carries TRBV20-1 and TRBJ2-7; perhaps TRBD1 as D (5 bases). This CDR3 region has 18 residues. Trimming took 1 base from V and 3 from J, leaving 25 bases between them. The germline CDR1 and CDR2 sequences are DFQATT and SNEGSKA (reference sequence). The CDR3 coding sequence is TGCAGTGCTAGAGGAAGTCAGGGCGTGTCAGGGTCAAACTACGAGCAGTACTTC. Its protein product is CSARGSQGVSGSNYEQYF.

This clonotype was counted a few times. The chain joins TRBV10-3 to TRBJ2-1, with 12 bases identical to TRBD2. Germline lookup yields CDR1 ENHRY and CDR2 SYGVKD. With V trimmed by 4 bases and J by 6 bases, 7 bases remained unmatched. This CDR3 has 16 amino acids. The CDR3 protein is CAISGAGTSGRNEQFF. The CDR3 DNA reads TGTGCCATCAGTGGGGCCGGGACTAGCGGGCGCAATGAGCAGTTCTTC.

The rearrangement joins TRBV29-1 to TRBJ1-1, with D possibly being TRBD1 (6 bases). Germline CDR1 and CDR2: SQVTM and ANQGSEA. This CDR3 has 13 residues. V was pared by 3 bases and J by 6 bases, with 14 bases between. The chain's CDR3 is CSVDDGGAAEAFF. The CDR3 DNA is TGCAGCGTTGATGACGGGGGCGCAGCTGAAGCTTTCTTT.

Details on this clonotype: Given a much more abundant clone one base away, this may be a read error. V gene TRBV27 combines with J gene TRBJ2-5; D unresolved. The CDR3 is made up of 13 amino acids. Germline V gene sequence: CDR1 MNHEY, CDR2 SMNVEV (reference sequence). Trimming left V 3 bases short and J 1 base short, with 6 bases between. The chain's CDR3 is CASSFFGQETQYF. The CDR3 DNA follows: TGTGCCAGCAGTTTTTTCGGCCAAGAGACCCAGTACTTC.

The rearrangement joins TRBV18 to TRBJ2-7, with 10 bases that match TRBD1. Germline-derived CDR1 and CDR2 are KGHSH and LQKENI. V was clipped by 3 bases and J by 1 base; unmatched bases: 6. This CDR3 is 16 amino acids long. CDR3 protein: CASSPLGTGDSYEQYF. The CDR3 nucleotides are TGTGCCAGCTCACCCCTCGGGACAGGGGATTCCTACGAGCAGTACTTC.

The V call is TRBV25-1, the J call TRBJ2-5; TRBD2 matches at 12 bases. This CDR3 has 15 amino acids. Germline CDR1 is MGHDK and CDR2 is SYGVNS. With 4 bases clipped from V and 5 bases from J, the junction kept 5 bases outside the gene matches. DNA for the CDR3: TGTGCCAGCAGTGGGGTACTAGCGGGAGGCGAGACCCAGTACTTC. Its translation: CASSGVLAGGETQYF.